The clone carrying this TCR beta chain was counted only a few times. The antigen remains undetermined. The data derive from a study of response to subunit inactivated influenza vaccine. The CDR3 contains 15 residues. The ends were cut back, 3 bases at V and 10 bases at J, with 20 bases in the middle. Per the germline V gene, CDR1 is SGHRS and CDR2 is YFSETQ. Overall study findings and caveats: There was a suggestion from the authors that each seasonal influenza vaccination recruits few new T cells.

Each CDR3 protein gets one entry after TCRdb re-called the RT-PCR reads with MiXCR. The data show 650,000 to 850,000 distinct CDR3 sequences, with approximately 14% seen just once and 6% to 7% held by the top ten. The V and J genes are TRBV5-1 and TRBJ2-1; D may correspond to TRBD1 or TRBD2 (7 bases each). The receptor was isolated from a man aged 50 to 60 who received an inactivated influenza vaccine. The sample in question was PBMCs from blood, obtained 14 days before vaccination. Here the CDR3 DNA reads TGCGCCAGCAGCTACGGACAGGACTTAGCGGGCGAGCAGTTCTTC. Protein sequence: CASSYGQDLAGEQFF.